Listed below are T cell receptor beta chains from one sample, sequenced in a study of cytomegalovirus exposure and HLA in healthy donors. Sequencing was performed with immunoSEQ multiplex PCR; in TCRdb, only in-frame clones are kept and a portion is missing. The profile shows roughly 190,000 clones, approximately 80% of them singletons. Sequences were obtained from PBMCs. The receptors stem from a middle-aged woman in good health and CMV-seronegative. Both conserved end residues are trimmed from each CDR3. A D gene is named only where the DNA matches it firmly.

CDR3 length | V gene | D gene | CDR3 protein
10 | TRBV6-6 | TRBD1 | ASSDRGYGYT
9 | TRBV30 | . | AWTTAPEAF
13 | TRBV7-2 | TRBD2 | ASSFTSGNTGELF
10 | TRBV29-1 | TRBD1 | SAGTEDQPQH
12 | TRBV7-2 | TRBD1 | ASSLGDRVFGYT
10 | TRBV2 | . | ASGTMSYEQY
14 | TRBV5-6 | . | ASSLGPTGLGSPLH
13 | TRBV6-1 | . | ASRTQTEPHEKLF
12 | TRBV2 | TRBD1 | ASRDRGDNQPQH
9 | TRBV19 | . | ASKGDTEAF
13 | TRBV7-9 | TRBD2 | ASSVTGTSEDTQY
14 | TRBV5-4 | . | ASSLQGRTSGPEAF
12 | TRBV2 | TRBD2 | ASMGGTSGQPQF
17 | TRBV19 | TRBD1 | ASSIPGTGGRLSNQPQH
12 | TRBV5-8 | TRBD2 | ASRGLAGVDEQF
13 | TRBV27 | . | ASSRTAFNSVEQF
11 | TRBV5-4 | . | ASSYTGLGGYT
11 | TRBV19 | . | ASSMRGGIEQF
11 | TRBV19 | . | ASSRRQVDGYT
13 | TRBV5-1 | TRBD1 | ASRRDRTNTGELF
12 | TRBV30 | TRBD1 | AWSGRDRVYGYT
13 | TRBV6-5 | . | ASSYSAVRNSPLH
13 | TRBV11-2 | TRBD2 | ASRPIAGVHNEQF
13 | TRBV5-4 | TRBD1 | ASSWTGGDGNTIY